This T cell receptor beta chain comes out of a study of blood T cell repertoires in COVID-19. Study in general: COVID-19 samples from acute and convalescent phases originated in the United States, Italy and Spain.

Study processing details: Reference gene primer amplification yielded estimated nucleated cell counts. The repertoire was sequenced with immunoSEQ multiplex PCR; TCRdb's copy has only in-frame clones and lacks some. The V and J calls and clone size were taken over from that table, and D and trimming were inferred from the DNA. This sample has approximately 220,000 clones; approximately 85% occur once, and the top ten carry approximately 4.5%. The CDR3 has 14 amino acids. Per germline, CDR1 GTSNPN and CDR2 SVGIG (reference sequence). V dropped 2 bases and J dropped 10 bases, with 15 bases sitting between them.

The chain joins TRBV30 to TRBJ1-6; the D gene is possibly TRBD1 (5 bases). This sequence was found in a woman aged 70-85 years with acute or convalescent COVID-19. Specimen: peripheral blood. As DNA, the CDR3 is TGTGCCTGGAGTCCGTCCGGGGGAGGATCACCCCTCCACTTT. Its translation is CAWSPSGGGSPLHF.